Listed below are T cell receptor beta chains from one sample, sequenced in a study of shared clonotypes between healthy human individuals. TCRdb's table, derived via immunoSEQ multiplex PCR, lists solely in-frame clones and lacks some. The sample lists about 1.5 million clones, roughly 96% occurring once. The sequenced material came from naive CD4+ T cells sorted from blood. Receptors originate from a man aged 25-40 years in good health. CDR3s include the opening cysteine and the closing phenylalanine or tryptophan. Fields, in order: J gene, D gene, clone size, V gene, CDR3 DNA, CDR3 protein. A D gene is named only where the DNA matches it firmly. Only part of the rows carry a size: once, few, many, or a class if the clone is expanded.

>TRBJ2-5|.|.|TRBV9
TGTGCCAGCAGCGTATCCCACCGACAGGATTTAGAGACCCAGTACTTC
CASSVSHRQDLETQYF
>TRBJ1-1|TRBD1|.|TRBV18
TGTGCCAGCTCAGCACAGGGGACGAACACTGAAGCTTTCTTT
CASSAQGTNTEAFF
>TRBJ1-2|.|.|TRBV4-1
TGCGCCAGCACCCGAACAGAGAACGCAAGGTATGGCTACACCTTC
CASTRTENARYGYTF
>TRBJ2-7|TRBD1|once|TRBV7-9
TGTGCCAGCAGCTTAGGGACAGGCATATCCTACGAGCAGTACTTC
CASSLGTGISYEQYF
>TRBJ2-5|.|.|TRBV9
TGTGCCAGCAGCGGCCGGGAACTCGGAGAGACCCAGTACTTC
CASSGRELGETQYF
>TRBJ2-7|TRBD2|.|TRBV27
TGTGCCAGCAGTTTATTGGGGGTGGCCAGCGGGAGATACTACGAGCAGTACTTC
CASSLLGVASGRYYEQYF
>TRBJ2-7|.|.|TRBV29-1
TGCAGCGTTGTCTCGGACCATCCCGAGCAGTACTTC
CSVVSDHPEQYF
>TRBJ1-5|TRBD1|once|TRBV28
TGTGCCAGCAGGACAGGGAAAGCTCAGCCCCAGCATTTT
CASRTGKAQPQHF
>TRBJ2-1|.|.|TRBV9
TGTGCCAGCAACCAGAGGGCTAACTTTTACAATGAGCAGTTCTTC
CASNQRANFYNEQFF
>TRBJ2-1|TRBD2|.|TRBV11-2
TGTGCCAGCAGCTTAGATCTAAGCGGGAGAGGGTATGAGCAGTTCTTC
CASSLDLSGRGYEQFF
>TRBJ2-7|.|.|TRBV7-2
TGTGCCAGCAGCCCCGGGAATAACTACGAGCAGTACTTC
CASSPGNNYEQYF
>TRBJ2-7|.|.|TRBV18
TGTGCCAGCTCACCGGGGACCGGCTCCTACGAGCAGTACTTC
CASSPGTGSYEQYF
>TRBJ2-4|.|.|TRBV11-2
TGTGCCAGCAGCGCGAAGACTAGTGCCAACATTCAGTACTTC
CASSAKTSANIQYF
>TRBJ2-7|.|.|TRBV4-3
TGCGCCAGCAGCCCTTTACGAAGGCGCGTCAAAGACTACGAGCAGTACTTC
CASSPLRRRVKDYEQYF
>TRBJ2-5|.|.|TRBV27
TGTGCCAGCAGTCCCAGTTACGCAGAGACCCAGTACTTC
CASSPSYAETQYF
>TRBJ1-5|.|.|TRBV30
TGTGCCTGGAGTCTTCCAGTGGGGGGATTCCATCAGCCCCAGCATTTT
CAWSLPVGGFHQPQHF
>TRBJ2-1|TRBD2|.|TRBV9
TGTGCCAGCAGCGCCGGCGGACTAGCGGGAGGAGAGTTCTTC
CASSAGGLAGGEFF
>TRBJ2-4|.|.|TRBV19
TGTGCCAGTAGGGGGCACTTGACCCCGGGTAGTCGGAACATTCAGTACTTC
CASRGHLTPGSRNIQYF
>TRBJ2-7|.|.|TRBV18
TGTGCCAGCTCACCGTACGGAGCGGGTACCTCCTACGAGCAGTACTTC
CASSPYGAGTSYEQYF
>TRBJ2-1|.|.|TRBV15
TGTGCCACCAGCAGAGGCCCTCCGTTTTACAATGAGCAGTTCTTC
CATSRGPPFYNEQFF
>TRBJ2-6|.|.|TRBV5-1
TGCGCCAGCAGCTTAGGGACTGGGGCCAACGTCCTGACTTTC
CASSLGTGANVLTF
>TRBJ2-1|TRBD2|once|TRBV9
TGTGCCAGCAGCGTAGAGGGAGGGAGGTGGTTGTACAATGAGCAGTTCTTC
CASSVEGGRWLYNEQFF
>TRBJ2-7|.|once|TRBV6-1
TGTGCCAGCAGTGAAAACCCCCTCGGGGCTTCGTACTTC
CASSENPLGASYF
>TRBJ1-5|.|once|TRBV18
TGTGCCAGCTCACCGAGAAGAATCTCGGATCAGCCCCAGCATTTT
CASSPRRISDQPQHF
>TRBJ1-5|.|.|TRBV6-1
TGTGCCAGCAGTGATATCAGTCAGCCCCAGCATTTT
CASSDISQPQHF
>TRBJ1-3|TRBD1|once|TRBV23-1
TGCGCCAGCAACCTAGGGACAGGGGAGACTGGAAACACCATATATTTT
CASNLGTGETGNTIYF
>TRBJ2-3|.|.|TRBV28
TGTGCCAGCAGTCCACCCATAAAACCTTACACAGATACGCAGTATTTT
CASSPPIKPYTDTQYF
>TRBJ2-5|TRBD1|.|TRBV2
TGTGCCAGCAGTGTGGACAGGGGTCCACAAGAGACCCAGTACTTC
CASSVDRGPQETQYF
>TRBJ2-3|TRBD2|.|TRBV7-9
TGTGCCAGCAGCTTAGTCCTAGCGGGAGGGGGCCCAGATACGCAGTATTTT
CASSLVLAGGGPDTQYF
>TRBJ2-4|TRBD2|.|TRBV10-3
TGTGCCATCAGTGGGACTAGCGGCGGAGACATTCAGTACTTC
CAISGTSGGDIQYF
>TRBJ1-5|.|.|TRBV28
TGTGCCAGCAGTTTATCAGGGCTCAGGGCAGGCAATCAGCCCCAGCATTTT
CASSLSGLRAGNQPQHF
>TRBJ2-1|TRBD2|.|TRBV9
TGTGCCAGCAGCGTGACCCCCCTAGCGGGAGAATCCTACAATGAGCAGTTCTTC
CASSVTPLAGESYNEQFF
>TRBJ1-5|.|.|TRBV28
TGTGCCAGCACCCCCTCGGGGTTCAATCAGCCCCAGCATTTT
CASTPSGFNQPQHF
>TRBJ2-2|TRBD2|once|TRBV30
TGTGCCTTATTAGGGCGGGAGGTCACCGGGGAGCTGTTTTTT
CALLGREVTGELFF
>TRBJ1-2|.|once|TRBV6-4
TGTGCCAGCAAACACAAGGACGACTATGGCTACACCTTC
CASKHKDDYGYTF
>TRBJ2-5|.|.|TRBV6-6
TGTGCCAGCAGTTTTGGGGGATTGCAAGAGACCCAGTACTTC
CASSFGGLQETQYF
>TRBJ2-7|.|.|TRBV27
TGTGCCAGCAGTTTACAGTTTGCTTTTGGGGAGCAGTACTTC
CASSLQFAFGEQYF
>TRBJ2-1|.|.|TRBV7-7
TGTGCCAGCAGCTTAAGTCCCACTCACAATGAGCAGTTCTTC
CASSLSPTHNEQFF
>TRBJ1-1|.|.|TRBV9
TGTGCCAGCAGCGTAAAACCCGGCACTGAAGCTTTCTTT
CASSVKPGTEAFF
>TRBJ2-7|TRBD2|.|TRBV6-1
TGTGCCAGCAGTGCGGGACTAGCGGGAGGTTACGAGCAGTACTTC
CASSAGLAGGYEQYF
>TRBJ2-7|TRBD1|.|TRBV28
TGTGCCAGCAGTTTCGGACAGGCCACCGGGTACGAGCAGTACTTC
CASSFGQATGYEQYF
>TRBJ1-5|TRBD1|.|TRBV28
TGTGCCAGCAGTTTGTTTGCAGGGGGCGGCAATCAGCCCCAGCATTTT
CASSLFAGGGNQPQHF
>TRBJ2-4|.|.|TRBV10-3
TGTGCCATCAGTGATGGGGGGACACTAGCCAAAAACATTCAGTACTTC
CAISDGGTLAKNIQYF
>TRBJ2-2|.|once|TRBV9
TGTGCCAGCAGCGTAGCTACAGGACAAGACACCGGGGAGCTGTTTTTT
CASSVATGQDTGELFF
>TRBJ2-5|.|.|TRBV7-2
TGTGCCAGCAGCTTAGAAAAATTTACCAGAGAGACCCAGTACTTC
CASSLEKFTRETQYF